The source of this T cell receptor beta chain is a study of shared clonotypes between healthy human individuals. Between the trimmed V and J ends, which lost 2 bases and 8 bases, there was a span of 15 bases. The CDR3 totals 15 residues. Germline-derived CDR1 and CDR2 are SGHTA and FQGNSA. Libraries were prepared by immunoSEQ multiplex PCR; TCRdb keeps only in-frame clonotypes and omits some of them. The profile shows roughly 2.6 million clones, around nine tenths of them singletons. This sequence joins TRBV7-2 and TRBJ1-4; tentative D call: TRBD1 (5 bases). The sequencing input was naive CD4+ T cells sorted from blood. The subset: CD45RA+ positively selected. The source of this sequence is a man younger than 35 in good health. The CDR3 DNA follows: TGTGCCAGCAGCTTATTAGGGACGGGCAAGGAAAAACTGTTTTTT. It codes for CASSLLGTGKEKLFF.